Below are 11 T cell receptor beta chains sequenced from a single sample in a study of PD-1 blockade in classical Hodgkin lymphoma. The method was immunoSEQ multiplex PCR; TCRdb's version includes in-frame clones alone and lacks a portion of them. The data hold about 25,000 clones, with around 90% observed a single time. Time point of the sample: newly diagnosed, previously untreated cHL patient sample. Magnetic negative selection purified CD4+ T cells from thawed PBMCs. The source material was CD4+ T cells from blood. These receptors all come from a human donor with classical Hodgkin lymphoma.

The V and J genes are TRBV9 and TRBJ2-6; TRBD2 aligns across 10 bases. This CDR3 is 19 amino acids long. V trimming: 0 bases; J trimming: 2 bases; junction bases outside the gene matches: 8. Germline-derived CDR1 and CDR2 are SGDLS and YYNGEE. The CDR3 sequence: CASSVVERGGPTGANVLTF. CDR3 DNA: TGTGCCAGCAGCGTAGTGGAGCGGGGGGGCCCAACTGGGGCCAACGTCCTGACTTTC.

The chain has TRBV19 and TRBJ2-7; the match to TRBD2 covers 11 bases. Germline V lookup: CDR1 LNHDA, CDR2 SQIVND (reference sequence). The CDR3 is 18 residues long. The V and J ends lost 8 bases and 3 bases, in that order; junction bases with no gene match: 18. CDR3 sequence: CASRSSGGKYSTSYEQYF. CDR3 coding DNA: TGTGCCAGTCGGTCTAGCGGGGGGAAATATTCGACGAGCTACGAGCAGTACTTC.

This clone occurred once. This chain links TRBV18 with TRBJ2-7; the match to TRBD1 covers 8 bases. J gave up 4 bases and V 3 bases, and 5 bases lay outside the gene matches. CDR3 length equals 14 residues. Germline assignment: CDR1 KGHSH and CDR2 LQKENI. CDR3 in amino acids: CASSPSGTGYEQYF. In DNA, the CDR3 is TGTGCCAGCTCACCTTCCGGGACAGGTTACGAGCAGTACTTC.

The V gene is TRBV6-5, the J gene TRBJ2-3; 7 bases are shared with TRBD1. The V segment lost 2 bases and the J segment 2 bases; nucleotides outside the gene matches: 7. This CDR3 is 16 amino acids long. CDR1 and CDR2 from the germline V gene are MNHEY and SVGAGI. As DNA, the CDR3 is TGTGCCAGCAGTTACACACTGGGACAGATCACAGATACGCAGTATTTT. Encoded protein: CASSYTLGQITDTQYF.

The DNA for the CDR3 is TGCGCCAGCAGCCAAGGGTACGCCAATGAAAAACTGTTTTTT. As protein: CASSQGYANEKLFF. The chain combines TRBV4-3 with TRBJ1-4; D gene ambiguous. CDR3 length: 14 residues. Looked up from germline, CDR1 is LGHNA and CDR2 is YSLEER. V was shortened by 1 base and J by 5 bases, with 8 bases between the two germline ends.

This chain links TRBV11-3 with TRBJ1-1, with 7 bases that match TRBD1. The J segment lost 5 bases and the V segment lost 0 bases, leaving 0 bases of the junction unmatched. CDR3 length equals 13 residues. Germline V gene sequence: CDR1 SGHNT, CDR2 YENEEA. The chain's CDR3 is CASSLDRGTEAFF. The CDR3 DNA is TGTGCCAGCAGCTTAGACAGGGGGACTGAAGCTTTCTTT.

The chain couples TRBV5-1 to TRBJ2-5, with D perhaps being TRBD1 or TRBD2 (5 bases each). The germline gives CDR1 SGHRS, CDR2 YFSETQ. V dropped 1 base and J dropped 5 bases, with 18 bases sitting between them. This CDR3 region has 16 residues. This CDR3 reads CASSLSWGTIRETQYF. The DNA of the CDR3 is TGCGCCAGCAGCTTGAGCTGGGGGACCATACGGGAGACCCAGTACTTC.

The V gene is TRBV19, the J gene TRBJ2-3; D gene ambiguous. The CDR3 length is 12 residues. Per the germline V gene, CDR1 is LNHDA and CDR2 is SQIVND (reference sequence). V was cut by 1 base and J by 6 bases, with 5 bases left in between. The CDR3 region is CASSIGLDTQYF. CDR3 bases: TGTGCCAGTAGTATAGGCCTGGATACGCAGTATTTT.

The rearrangement joins TRBV21-1 to TRBJ1-4; TRBD1, the table's D call, was not compared with the DNA. TRBV21-1 is shown as a pseudogene. CDR3 length equals 20 residues. In DNA, the CDR3 is TGTGCCAGCAGCTCCCGCGGGCGGGGACAGGGGCGGACTTCGGATGAAAAACTGTTTTTT. Amino acid sequence: CASSSRGRGQGRTSDEKLFF.

The chain carries TRBV6-5 and TRBJ2-3; a possible D gene is TRBD2 (5 bases). Germline CDR1 and CDR2: MNHEY and SVGAGI. CDR3 length: 13 amino acids. The V gene lost 6 bases and the J gene lost 5 bases, with 12 bases spanning the gap. CDR3 coding DNA: TGTGCCAGCAGGACGGGGAGACTAGATACGCAGTATTTT. This sequence encodes CASRTGRLDTQYF.

The sample holds a few counts of this clone. This chain uses TRBV6-1 with TRBJ2-7; no clear D. With 7 bases removed from V and 3 bases from J, the gap between germline ends came to 7 bases. CDR1 and CDR2 from the germline V gene are MNHNS and SASEGT. CDR3 size: 11 residues. The CDR3 sequence: CASTTYYEQYF. For the CDR3, the DNA is TGTGCCAGCACCACCTACTACGAGCAGTACTTC.